The following is a TCR beta chain sequence with its context. Its antigen is currently unknown. The data stem from a study of cytomegalovirus exposure and HLA in healthy donors. The PCR ran on 60 Vbeta and 13 Jbeta primers. Sequencing was performed with immunoSEQ multiplex PCR; in TCRdb, only in-frame clones are kept and a portion is missing. This table has approximately 110,000 clones, about 70% appearing once. Overall study findings and caveats: Reports indicated that the classifier achieved high specificity and sensitivity in diagnosing cytomegalovirus status. Across donors, sequencing depth was assumed by presence/absence analyses to be roughly uniform. Most subjects had HLA-A and HLA-B alleles reportedly predicted accurately by TCR beta sequences. Later analysis suggested links between common viral pathogens and several top significant clusters.

Germline V CDR1 and CDR2: MNHNY, SVGAGI (reference sequence). The CDR3 runs 14 residues. The junction had 5 bases not matched to a gene; V was cut back by 6 bases and J by 2 bases. This clonotype was sampled from a woman aged 40 to 49 in good health and CMV-seronegative. Source material: PBMCs. The V and J genes are TRBV6-6 and TRBJ2-5; 8 positions match TRBD1. The CDR3 region is CASRVGQEQETQYF. The CDR3 coding sequence is TGTGCCAGCAGGGTGGGACAGGAGCAAGAGACCCAGTACTTC.